The next 32 T cell receptor beta chains were all read from a single sample in a study of follicular helper T cells after annual influenza vaccination. Assay: immunoSEQ multiplex PCR; the TCRdb copy retains only in-frame clones and omits some. The sample yields roughly 7,000 clones, about 85% seen once. The time point was: 2015-2016 season, 7 days after influenza vaccination. The starting material was CXCR5- memory CD4+ T cells sorted from blood, obtained 7 days after influenza vaccination. Every receptor here comes from an adult who received the influenza vaccine.

The J gene is TRBJ2-1, the V gene TRBV5-4; 7 nucleotides align to TRBD2. Trimming removed 4 bases from V and 8 bases from J; junction bases left unmatched: 6. The CDR3 covers 13 residues. Germline CDR1 is SGHNT and CDR2 is YYREEE (reference sequence). In DNA, the CDR3 is TGTGCCAGCAGCCTCGCGGGGGTGGATGAGCAGTTCTTC. This gives the protein CASSLAGVDEQFF.

In DNA, the CDR3 is TGTGCCAGCAGAGCATACACCGGGGAGCTGTTTTTT. It codes for CASRAYTGELFF. V and J are TRBV6-1 and TRBJ2-2; D call uncertain. This CDR3 comprises 12 residues. Per germline, CDR1 MNHNS and CDR2 SASEGT. V gave up 6 bases and J gave up 3 bases, with 5 bases separating them.

The rearrangement joins TRBV28 to TRBJ1-3; perhaps TRBD1 as D (5 bases). Germline V gene lookup returns CDR1 MDHEN and CDR2 SYDVKM. The CDR3 has 15 amino acids. Between the trimmed V and J ends, which lost 4 bases and 4 bases, there was a span of 14 bases. Here the CDR3 reads CASSSTGGAGNTIYF. CDR3 in DNA: TGTGCCAGCAGTTCCACGGGGGGAGCAGGAAACACCATATATTTT.

Only a few counts were recorded for this clone. The chain couples TRBV19 to TRBJ1-5; 8 nucleotides align to TRBD1. With 1 base clipped from V and 7 bases from J, the junction kept 6 bases outside the gene matches. Germline CDR1 LNHDA, CDR2 SQIVND (reference sequence). The CDR3 extends over 15 amino acids. Written as DNA, the CDR3 is TGTGCCAGTAGTATAGGTTGGACAGGGCAACAGCCCCAGCATTTT. Its protein is CASSIGWTGQQPQHF.

This chain connects TRBV18 to TRBJ1-1; D might be TRBD1 (6 bases). V lost 0 bases and J 3 bases, leaving 11 bases between the germline ends. The length of the CDR3 is 15 residues. CDR1 KGHSH and CDR2 LQKENI come from the germline V gene. CDR3 nucleotides: TGTGCCAGCTCACCACCAAACAGGGCTTACACTGAAGCTTTCTTT. This encodes CASSPPNRAYTEAFF.

This clone showed up just once. The V call is TRBV21-1, the J call TRBJ2-7. TRBV21-1 is reported as a pseudogene. The CDR3 extends over 16 amino acids. DNA of the CDR3: TGTGCCAGCAGTAAATCGGTGCTACACGTGTTAGACGAGCAGTACTTC. It encodes CASSKSVLHVLDEQYF.

This rearrangement joins TRBV27 to TRBJ1-1; 7 bases map to TRBD1. Germline V gives CDR1 MNHEY, CDR2 SMNVEV (reference sequence). This CDR3 contains 14 residues. With 5 bases clipped from V and 8 bases from J, the junction kept 11 bases outside the gene matches. CDR3 loop: CASSIRQGGGEAFF. The DNA of the CDR3 is TGTGCCAGCAGTATCAGACAGGGTGGGGGGGAAGCTTTCTTT.

The V gene is TRBV18, the J gene TRBJ1-3, with D uncertain. The CDR3 consists of 16 residues. V was trimmed by 4 bases and J by 0 bases, leaving 13 bases between them. From germline, CDR1 is KGHSH and CDR2 LQKENI. CDR3 loop: CASSLGSPDSGNTIYF. The CDR3, as DNA: TGTGCCAGCTCACTGGGATCTCCCGACTCTGGAAACACCATATATTTT.

The rearrangement joins TRBV2 to TRBJ2-7; 7 bases agree with TRBD2. Trimming took 5 bases from V and 3 from J; bases not matched to a gene: 4. Looked up from germline, CDR1 is SNHLY and CDR2 is FYNNEI. The CDR3 consists of 13 residues. The CDR3 spells CASSSGGGYEQYF. The CDR3 DNA is TGTGCCAGCAGTAGTGGGGGGGGCTACGAGCAGTACTTC.

V gene TRBV30 combines with J gene TRBJ1-1; no firm D call. V dropped 0 bases and J dropped 10 bases, with 12 bases sitting between them. This CDR3 has 12 residues. Germline loops: CDR1 GTSNPN, CDR2 SVGIG (reference sequence). For the CDR3, the DNA is TGTGCCTGGAGTGTAATGGAGTTAGGAGCTTTCTTT. As protein: CAWSVMELGAFF.

This clone is a singleton in its sample. The chain couples TRBV6-5 to TRBJ2-3; possibly TRBD2 for D (6 bases). The CDR3 runs to 16 residues. Trimming removed 0 bases from V and 1 base from J, with 11 bases in between. Germline-derived CDR1 and CDR2 are MNHEY and SVGAGI. CDR3 loop: CASSYSGLAGTDTQYF. The CDR3 DNA reads as TGTGCCAGCAGTTACTCGGGTTTAGCGGGCACAGATACGCAGTATTTT.

This clone appeared a few times. Here the CDR3 reads CASSILGNSNQPQHF. The CDR3 DNA sequence: TGTGCCAGTAGTATCCTAGGCAATAGCAATCAGCCCCAGCATTTT. The rearrangement links TRBV19 to TRBJ1-5; D unclear. CDR1 is LNHDA and CDR2 is SQIVND in the germline V gene (reference sequence). V gave up 3 bases and J gave up 0 bases, with 9 bases separating them. This CDR3 has 15 residues.

This chain connects TRBV11-2 to TRBJ2-5; D gene uncertain. Germline CDR1 and CDR2: SGHAT and FQNNGV. V shed 3 bases and J shed 9 bases, with 17 bases lying between them. CDR3 length: 14 residues. This CDR3 reads CASSLDSGTLSQYF. The CDR3 DNA reads TGTGCCAGCAGCTTGGATTCCGGAACCTTGTCCCAGTACTTC.

This rearrangement joins TRBV7-2 to TRBJ2-3, with D hard to call. V lost 1 base and J lost 4, with 9 bases in between. The CDR3 runs to 14 residues. The germline V gene has CDR1 SGHTA and CDR2 FQGNSA. The CDR3 loop is CASSLGSTSDTQYF. The CDR3 nucleotides read TGTGCCAGCAGCTTAGGATCTACCTCAGATACGCAGTATTTT.

The chain combines TRBV19 with TRBJ2-4; 12 bases are a match to TRBD2. With V trimmed by 6 bases and J by 4 bases, 7 bases remained unmatched. The CDR3 has 16 residues. Germline CDR1 and CDR2: LNHDA and SQIVND (reference sequence). The CDR3 DNA reads TGTGCCAGTAGCGCGACTAGCGGGGGAAGTAAAAACATTCAGTACTTC. Protein product: CASSATSGGSKNIQYF. Full variable domain (outside the CDR3, taken from reference TRBV19 and TRBJ2-4): DGGITQSPKYLFRKEGQNVTLSCEQNLNHDAMYWYRQDPGQGLRLIYYSQIVNDFQKGDIAEGYSVSREKKESFPLTVTSAQKNPTAFYLCASSATSGGSKNIQYFGAGTRLSVL.

This sequence joins TRBV6-5 and TRBJ1-5; 7 bases map to TRBD1. The CDR3 is made up of 14 amino acids. V was clipped by 2 bases and J by 5 bases; unmatched bases: 3. Germline V gene lookup returns CDR1 MNHEY and CDR2 SVGAGI. The CDR3 region has the DNA TGTGCCAGCAGTTACACAGGGGTACATCAGCCCCAGCATTTT. Translating it yields CASSYTGVHQPQHF.

The V and J genes are TRBV7-3 and TRBJ1-1, with D maybe TRBD1 (5 bases). This CDR3 is 13 amino acids long. Looked up from germline, CDR1 is SGHTA and CDR2 is FQGTGA. The ends were cut back, 6 bases at V and 0 bases at J, with 8 bases in the middle. The CDR3: CASSRDLNTEAFF. The CDR3 DNA reads TGTGCCAGCAGTCGGGACCTGAACACTGAAGCTTTCTTT.

This clone was observed a handful of times. Here the CDR3 reads CATSRDPSDTQYF. CDR3 DNA sequence: TGTGCCACCAGCAGAGATCCTTCAGATACGCAGTATTTT. The chain carries TRBV15 and TRBJ2-3; D call uncertain. The CDR3 is 13 amino acids. Per germline, CDR1 LNHNV and CDR2 YYDKDF (reference sequence). V shed 0 bases and J shed 4 bases, with 5 bases lying between them.

This clone is a singleton in its sample. This sequence joins TRBV4-1 and TRBJ1-2; 8 bases match TRBD1. The CDR3 covers 15 residues. V gave up 4 bases and J gave up 4 bases; unmatched junction bases: 8. Looked up from germline, CDR1 is MGHRA and CDR2 is YSYEKL. CDR3: CASSRAGQGGYGYTF. As DNA, the CDR3 is TGCGCCAGCAGCCGAGCCGGACAGGGCGGCTATGGCTACACCTTC.

The chain uses TRBV11-2 and TRBJ2-3, with 9 bases fitting TRBD2. The CDR3 length is 17 residues. The junction had 14 bases not matched to a gene; V was cut back by 5 bases and J by 5 bases. CDR1 SGHAT and CDR2 FQNNGV come from the germline V gene. The CDR3 region is CASSIGPGGSGGDTQYF. In DNA, the CDR3 is TGTGCCAGCAGCATAGGCCCCGGGGGTAGCGGGGGAGATACGCAGTATTTT.

V is TRBV6-7 and J is TRBJ2-1, with a tentative D call TRBD1 (5 bases). TRBV6-7 is placed among ORFs of uncertain function. Trimming shortened V by 2 bases and J by 5 bases, and 10 bases separated the two germline ends. The CDR3 spans 14 residues. DNA of the CDR3: TGTGCCAGCAGTTACGGACAATGGGACAATGAGCAGTTCTTC. It encodes CASSYGQWDNEQFF.

The rearrangement joins TRBV2 to TRBJ2-3, with 11 bases fitting TRBD2. Per germline, CDR1 SNHLY and CDR2 FYNNEI. The CDR3 contains 13 residues. Trimming at V came to 7 bases and at J to 6 bases, leaving 3 bases not matched to a gene. The DNA for the CDR3 is TGTGCCAGCAAACTAGCGGGGGTGGATACGCAGTATTTT. Translating it yields CASKLAGVDTQYF.

This chain uses TRBV5-6 with TRBJ1-3, with 7 bases matching TRBD1. There are 15 residues in the CDR3. Trimming at V came to 5 bases and at J to 2 bases, leaving 7 bases not matched to a gene. Germline assignment: CDR1 SGHDT and CDR2 YYEEEE. Here the CDR3 DNA reads TGTGCCAGCAGTGCGATAGGACAGGCTGGAAACACCATATATTTT. Its protein product is CASSAIGQAGNTIYF.

The chain uses TRBV6-5 and TRBJ2-7, with a possible D match to TRBD1 (5 bases). V lost 5 bases and J 2 bases, leaving 13 bases between the germline ends. The CDR3 runs 14 residues. From germline, CDR1 is MNHEY and CDR2 SVGAGI. CDR3 nucleotide sequence: TGTGCCAGCAGTACCCGTGGCAGGGCCTACGAGCAGTACTTC. Translated, it gives CASSTRGRAYEQYF.

V usage is TRBV9 and J usage is TRBJ2-7, with 10 bases lining up with TRBD2. This CDR3 has 15 amino acids. Trimming took 0 bases from V and 3 from J; bases not matched to a gene: 3. Germline lookup yields CDR1 SGDLS and CDR2 YYNGEE. The chain's CDR3 is CASSVGLAGDYEQYF. The CDR3, as DNA: TGTGCCAGCAGCGTAGGCCTAGCGGGGGACTACGAGCAGTACTTC.

The genes are TRBV18 and TRBJ2-2, with TRBD2 as a possible D gene (6 bases). This CDR3 spans 16 amino acids. Per germline, CDR1 KGHSH and CDR2 LQKENI. V lost 3 bases and J 3 bases, leaving 14 bases between the germline ends. CDR3 nucleotide sequence: TGTGCCAGCTCACCCCGGGGGTTCGTGCACACCGGGGAGCTGTTTTTT. This codes for CASSPRGFVHTGELFF.

The chain joins TRBV6-5 to TRBJ2-7; no clear D. Looked up from germline, CDR1 is MNHEY and CDR2 is SVGAGI. This CDR3 comprises 15 residues. Deletions cut 4 bases from V and 3 bases from J, with 16 bases between. CDR3 sequence (DNA): TGTGCCAGCAGTTCTCTCCGGGCGGTAAGCTACGAGCAGTACTTC. Protein sequence: CASSSLRAVSYEQYF.

The chain couples TRBV7-3 to TRBJ2-3; TRBD2 matches at 11 bases. The germline V gene encodes CDR1 SGHTA and CDR2 FQGTGA. The CDR3 is made up of 16 amino acids. Trimming at V came to 5 bases and at J to 3 bases, leaving 7 bases not matched to a gene. The CDR3 DNA is TGTGCCAGCAGCGCCACTAGCGGGGGCAGGACAGATACGCAGTATTTT. Its protein is CASSATSGGRTDTQYF. Supplemented by reference TRBV7-3 and TRBJ2-3, the full variable domain reads GAGVSQTPSNKVTEKGKYVELRCDPISGHTALYWYRQSLGQGPEFLIYFQGTGAADDSGLPNDRFFAVRPEGSVSTLKIQRTERGDSAVYLCASSATSGGRTDTQYFGPGTRLTVL.

This sequence joins TRBV30 and TRBJ1-6; D unresolved. The CDR3 runs 12 residues. V shed 3 bases and J shed 7 bases, with 7 bases lying between them. The germline V gene has CDR1 GTSNPN and CDR2 SVGIG (reference sequence). The CDR3 DNA is TGTGCCTGGAGGCAGCTAAATTCACCCCTCCACTTT. This encodes CAWRQLNSPLHF.

This sequence joins TRBV15 and TRBJ2-5; 11 bases align to TRBD1. From germline, CDR1 is LNHNV and CDR2 YYDKDF (reference sequence). The CDR3 extends over 15 amino acids. With 3 bases clipped from V and 2 bases from J, the junction kept 2 bases outside the gene matches. The DNA for the CDR3 is TGTGCCACCAGCAGGGGGGACAGGGGGCAAGAGACCCAGTACTTC. Residues: CATSRGDRGQETQYF. Complete variable domain (other parts from reference TRBV15 and TRBJ2-5): DAMVIQNPRYQVTQFGKPVTLSCSQTLNHNVMYWYQQKSSQAPKLLFHYYDKDFNNEADTPDNFQSRRPNTSFCFLDIRSPGLGDTAMYLCATSRGDRGQETQYFGPGTRLLVL.

The V gene is TRBV5-1, the J gene TRBJ1-1; no reliable D call. CDR1 and CDR2 from the germline V gene are SGHRS and YFSETQ. The CDR3 contains 16 residues. V lost 0 bases and J lost 10, with 22 bases in between. CDR3 protein: CASSLVELRASGGAFF. As DNA, the CDR3 is TGCGCCAGCAGCTTGGTGGAGTTGAGGGCCTCTGGCGGAGCTTTCTTT.

The chain carries TRBV7-2 and TRBJ2-5; no clear D gene. V was shortened by 5 bases and J by 7 bases, with 14 bases between the two germline ends. The germline V gene encodes CDR1 SGHTA and CDR2 FQGNSA. The CDR3 contains 13 residues. The CDR3 loop reads CASSGFNIGTQYF. The DNA for the CDR3 is TGTGCCAGCAGCGGCTTTAATATAGGGACCCAGTACTTC.